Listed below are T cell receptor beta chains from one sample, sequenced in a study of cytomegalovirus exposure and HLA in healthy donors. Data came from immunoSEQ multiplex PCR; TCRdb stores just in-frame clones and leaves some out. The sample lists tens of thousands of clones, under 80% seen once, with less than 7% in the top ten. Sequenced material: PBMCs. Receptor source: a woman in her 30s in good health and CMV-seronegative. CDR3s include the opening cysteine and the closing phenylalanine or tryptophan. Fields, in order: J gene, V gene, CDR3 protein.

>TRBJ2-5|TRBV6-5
CASIPLGEETQYF
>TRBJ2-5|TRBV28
CASSRIPGIQETQYF
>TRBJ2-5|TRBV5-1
CASSLVVAGDQETQYF
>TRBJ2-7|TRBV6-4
CASSDSSGYEQYF
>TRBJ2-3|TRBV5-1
CASSHQRETSTDTQYF
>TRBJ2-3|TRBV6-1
CASSEHPTGGLYTDTQYF
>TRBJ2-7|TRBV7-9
CASTPTGDEQYF
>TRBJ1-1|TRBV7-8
CASSSVRDTEAFF
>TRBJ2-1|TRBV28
CASSFLQGANEQFF
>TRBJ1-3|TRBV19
CASRERQFAGNTIYF
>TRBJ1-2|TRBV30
CAWRIRPGGYGYTF
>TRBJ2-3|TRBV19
CASSLLGLAGGSTDTQYF
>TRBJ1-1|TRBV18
CASSPQGNTEAFF
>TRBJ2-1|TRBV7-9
CASSLEGWGSSVDNEQFF
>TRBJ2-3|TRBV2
CASNPRLAGGDTQYF
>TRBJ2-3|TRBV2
CASSPSGRADTQYF
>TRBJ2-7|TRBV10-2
CASRTGTGPNEQYF
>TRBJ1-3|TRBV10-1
CASSELGGSGNTIYF
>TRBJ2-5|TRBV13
CASSLSGGAAQETQYF
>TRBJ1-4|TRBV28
CASSSQGAAKGEKLFF
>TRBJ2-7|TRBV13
CASSTHRGSSYEQYF
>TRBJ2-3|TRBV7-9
CASSFRDRDYNTQYF
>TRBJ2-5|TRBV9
CASSTAGVQETQYF
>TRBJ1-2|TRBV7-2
CASSNSVDYGYTF
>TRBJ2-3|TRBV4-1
CASSQVFSRDRDRDTQYF
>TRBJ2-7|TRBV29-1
CSVVGGLAGHEQYF
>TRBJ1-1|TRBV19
CAAGTVTTRNTEAFF